This T cell receptor (beta chain) was captured by sequencing in a study of human T cells and chemical hapten exposure. This CDR3 has 12 residues. The germline V and J ends were trimmed by 5 bases and 5 bases, with 9 bases remaining between them. Germline V gene lookup returns CDR1 MDHEN and CDR2 SYDVKM. TCRdb reprocessed the RACE reads via MiXCR and lists one record per CDR3 protein. The sample records roughly 120,000 distinct CDR3 sequences, about an eighth being singletons. Time point specified: patch test 1, 2 weeks after DPC sensitization. Sample treatment: therapeutic diphenylcyclopropenone sensitization with weekly scalp DPC.

This chain links TRBV28 with TRBJ1-1; no clear D gene. Sequenced here: whole blood, sampled in connection with sensitization to the hapten diphenylcyclopropenone (DPC). This TCR was sampled from a woman aged 45-65 years with alopecia areata. Some clones in this sample may be carry-over from other donors' samples. The CDR3 DNA sequence: TGTGCCAGCAGTCCCCAACGGACTGAAGCTTTCTTT. Amino acids: CASSPQRTEAFF.